The sequence of this T cell receptor (beta chain) was determined in a study of metastatic and nonmetastatic thyroid tumors. For the study at large: Repertoires from blood and tumor or nodule tissue of malignant and benign thyroid patients were compared.

In the original processing: A distant-metastasis classifier for papillary thyroid cancer was built using CDR3 differences across clinicopathological groups. TCRdb called clones again from the PCR reads with MiXCR. The V and J calls come from TCRdb's annotation, not from the publication. The data contain 24,000 or so clones, 10% to 15% of them singletons. Study-level points and caveats: Significantly higher TCR beta diversity was reportedly seen in malignant thyroid tumors than benign nodules, in blood and tumor.

The V and J ends lost 1 base and 7 bases respectively, with 17 bases between them. Germline lookup yields CDR1 LNHDA and CDR2 SQIVND (reference sequence). This CDR3 is 16 amino acids long. Nobody among the patients had been given any treatment before thyroid surgery. This clone has ten or more counts. Its antigen is not known. Sequenced input: blood. This chain uses TRBV19 with TRBJ2-1; D possibly uses TRBD1 or TRBD2 (5 bases each). The TCR sequence derives from a female donor with papillary thyroid cancer or a benign thyroid nodule (not recorded which). Some clones in this sample may be carry-over from other donors' samples. CDR3 in DNA: TGTGCCAGTAGTATAGGGAGCGTCGGGGCCCGGAATGAGCAGTTCTTC. Amino acids: CASSIGSVGARNEQFF.